This record looks at one T cell receptor beta chain sequence and its context. This clone's antigen is unknown. Base-call qualities are not available, and no considerably larger clone is one nucleotide away. According to the germline V gene, CDR1 reads SGHDT and CDR2 reads YYEEEE. Trimming at the junction amounts to 1 base on V and 0 bases on J, and the germline ends lie 7 bases apart. CDR3 length: 14 amino acids, cysteine to phenylalanine. The sequence is cut down to CDR3 DNA, 42 bases in frame from base 1. The label giving this sample's time point can be read as: baseline before first vaccination. Vaccinee samples came from UK trials COV001 and COV002, including a single-blind randomized controlled phase 2/3 trial of AZD1222 (ChAdOx1 nCoV-19) in healthy adults. For TCRbeta chain sequencing, PBMC samples from trial participants were taken at day 0 and at day 28 after the second dose. This sample was included in a study of T cell responses to AZD1222 COVID-19 vaccine (dated by TCRdb to the early 2020s). In the study overall: AZD1222 recipients whose second dose came at about 4 weeks and those whose second dose came at about 12 weeks were combined into one group, since spike-specific TCR depth and breadth did not differ between the two schedules. A total of 230 to 250 trial participants underwent TCR sequencing, of whom about 210 received two doses of AZD1222 and some 25 received two doses of the MenACWY control vaccine. Trial participants were enrolled by age into subgroups of 18-55, 56-69 and 70-plus years, and around 150, 28 and 57 TCR-sequenced participants, respectively, were included in these subgroups. Overall study results and their limits: Because no day 14 peak-response samples were available, the repertoires could be characterized only after the peak T cell response. Reportedly, almost half of the unique spike-specific TCRs recognized epitopes lying outside the regions that are mutated in the B.1.351 and B.1.1.7 variants. Conclusions about previously exposed vaccinees were limited because only a handful of AZD1222 recipients were SARS-CoV-2 seropositive at baseline. Spike-specific TCR breadth and depth rose significantly after two AZD1222 doses compared with day 0 and with MenACWY recipients. Most participants were white British and females outnumbered males, and the authors suggested that clonal diversity may have been underestimated. CD4 TCRs associated with the vaccine covered the entire spike protein, and the dominant responses were in regions 160-218 and 743-854. In the small 56-69-year group, the increase in depth fell short of significance, most likely because of low power.

The CDR3 regions of human TCRbeta chains were analyzed by immunosequencing. Per the authors' processing: Repertoire TCRs were checked for matches against a reference library of SARS-CoV-2-specific TCRs that had been generated using the MIRA antigen-specificity platform. Breadth was defined as the fraction of unique TCRs that were SARS-CoV-2-associated, and depth was defined as the fraction of total T cells that were SARS-CoV-2-associated. Each spike-specific TCR was assigned to its reactive spike region and to a CD4 or CD8 class using the MIRA data. Log10-transformed breadth and depth values were compared by one-way ANOVA with Sidak's multiple comparisons tests. As stored in TCRdb, this immuneACCESS dataset retains in-frame rearrangements with V and J assigned. A fraction of the clones does not appear; measured against another copy, unresolved V genes explain less than half of the discrepancy, and the remainder lacks a known reason. That table gives V, J and clone size, and the DNA gave D and trimming. The sample table records about 180,000 clones; 88% of these occur just once. Roughly 8% of the sample is in the top ten clones.

The rearrangement combines TRBV5-6 with TRBJ1-1, with no confidently assigned D gene. This receptor was taken from an adult in good health. The source was peripheral blood, collected on day 0 of AZD1222 vaccination. Here the CDR3 is given as CASSLSRLNTEAFF. Here is the DNA: TGTGCCAGCAGCTTGAGCAGATTGAACACTGAAGCTTTCTTT.